Below, one TCR beta chain is given with its context. Its cognate antigen has yet to be identified. Per-base quality was not reported, and no clone a single base away is much larger than it. TCR CDR3 regions were amplified from genomic DNA by multiplex PCR using the deep immunoSEQ assay. Genomic DNA extracted from each cell subset was distributed evenly over all wells of several immunoSEQ 96-well plates, and each plate served as one replicate. For sorted subsets, each replicate PCR was loaded with roughly 200 ng genomic DNA, equivalent to approximately 27,000 T cell genomes. Purified libraries were quantified with a Qubit 3.0 fluorometer, sized on a Bioanalyzer 2100, and re-quantified with the KAPA Library Quantification kit. Each immunoSEQ 96-well plate was sequenced on its own single-read 150-cycle Illumina NextSeq 550 flow cell. On the authors' methods: Because the immunoSEQ output held only junctional sequences and lacked quality scores, the filtering could not match the filtering applied to full-length reads. Sequences were annotated with PyIR, a Python wrapper for IgBLAST v1.9, using IMGT germline references to assign V/J genes and CDR3. Reads were filtered out if the reads had weak V/J assignments (E-value above 1e-6), no CDR3, stop codons, out-of-frame junctions, or ambiguous translated residues. V3J clonotypes were defined as sequences sharing the same inferred V gene, J gene, and CDR3 amino acid sequence. Percentage overlap between repertoires was calculated by dividing the number of shared unique clonotypes by the size of the smaller repertoire. Repertoire richness was assessed with RTK rarefaction, the Chao1 estimator, and Recon v2.1 estimates of unobserved clonotypes. OLGA was used to compute generation probabilities for all TCRbeta clonotypes that the gDNA method yielded from a handful of donors. TCRdb took over this immuneACCESS table, retaining in-frame rearrangements with V and J assigned. Such tables are incomplete; in checked studies, under half of the missing clones stem from an unresolved V gene, and the remainder is unexplained. D and trimming come from the DNA, and the V and J calls and clone size come from that table. For this sample the table gives 950,000 to 1,300,000 clones, of which about 75% were detected only once. The biggest ten clones account for 1.4% of the sample.

Via the germline V gene (reference sequence), CDR1 is MNHEY and CDR2 SMNVEV. The trim is 1 base for V and 7 bases for J, with a gap of 13 bases between the germline ends. The CDR3 goes from the cysteine to the phenylalanine over 14 residues. CDR3 DNA only is kept here, 42 bases in frame from base 1. The entry originates in a study of shared clonotypes between healthy human individuals (dated by TCRdb to 2020 to 2022). Some background on the complete study: The cohort included three men and a couple of women between 18 and 49 years of age. Per donor, three plates each were used for CD4 naive and CD4 memory, two for CD8 naive, and one for CD8 memory. To estimate repertoire size and how much clonotype sharing occurs between individuals, the study deeply sequenced the blood TCR repertoires of about 5 healthy adults. To increase sequencing depth and limit assay-specific biases, different laboratories used diverse techniques to prepare libraries and sequence TCR repertoires. Between about 0.85 and 9.5 billion PBMCs per donor were obtained by leukapheresis.

Beyond this particular receptor, the publication reports: The small number of donors limited the genetic and exposure-history diversity represented. Sampling was restricted to blood, and TCR repertoires in tissues likely differ from the TCR repertoires found in blood. Based on pairwise subsampling, the degree of clonotype sharing among donors was expected to be affected by sequencing depth. About 5% of naive CD4, 3% to 3.5% of naive CD8, 2.3% of memory CD4, and about 0.4% of memory CD8 clonotypes were shared across several donors. Clonotypes shared by all four sorted-subset donors showed higher generation probabilities than non-shared clonotypes. Incomplete sequencing was indicated by rarefaction of sorted-subset datasets, despite the large sequencing depth. Larger estimated clonotype richness was generally found for naive subsets than for memory subsets.

The donors were healthy, HIV-negative adults with no recently reported acute infections or vaccinations. All donors were Caucasian adults living in Nashville, Tennessee, USA. CD4+ T cells were enriched by magnetic negative selection; naive cells were then positively selected on CD45RA, and the negative fraction formed the memory subset. After blood collection by leukapheresis, PBMCs were isolated using Ficoll-Histopaque density gradient centrifugation and then cryopreserved in the vapor phase of liquid nitrogen. Analytical flow cytometry was used to check the purity and quantity of every magnetically sorted T cell population. Each sorted fraction had its genomic DNA isolated and then quantified by UV absorbance on a Nanodrop 2000c.

This sequence was found in a young man in good health. The chain links TRBV27 with TRBJ1-1; the D region possibly corresponds to TRBD1 (6 bases align). Sequenced input: memory CD4+ T cells sorted from blood. In the paper's terms, the cell subset or site label means: CD45RA-negative fraction. The base sequence is TGTGCCAGCAGTTTATGGGGGGGGCTCGGTGAAGCTTTCTTT. Its coded protein is CASSLWGGLGEAFF.